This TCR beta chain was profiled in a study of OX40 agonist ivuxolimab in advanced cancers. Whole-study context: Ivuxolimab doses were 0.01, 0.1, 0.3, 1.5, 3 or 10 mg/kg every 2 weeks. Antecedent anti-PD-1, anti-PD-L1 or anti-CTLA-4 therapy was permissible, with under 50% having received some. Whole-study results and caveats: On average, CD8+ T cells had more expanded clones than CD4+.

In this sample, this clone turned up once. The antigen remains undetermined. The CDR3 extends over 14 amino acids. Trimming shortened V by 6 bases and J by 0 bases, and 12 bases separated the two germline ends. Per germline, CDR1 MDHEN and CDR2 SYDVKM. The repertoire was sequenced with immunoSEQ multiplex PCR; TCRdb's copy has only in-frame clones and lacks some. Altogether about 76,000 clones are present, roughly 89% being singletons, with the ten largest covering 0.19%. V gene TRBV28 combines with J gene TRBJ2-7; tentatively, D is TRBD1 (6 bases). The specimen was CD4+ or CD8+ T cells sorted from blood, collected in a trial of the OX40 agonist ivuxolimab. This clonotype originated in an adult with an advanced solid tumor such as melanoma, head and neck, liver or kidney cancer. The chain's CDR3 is CASRRRGSSYEQYF. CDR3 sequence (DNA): TGTGCCAGCAGGCGCAGGGGTTCCTCCTACGAGCAGTACTTC.